This TCR beta chain stems from a study of molecular identifiers for immune sequencing clone quantification. Broader study findings: Whereas clones above 20 RNA copies held under 1% of naive-cell molecules, they held over 98% of effector molecules. Jurkat TCR RNA that was spiked in from one cell was reportedly detectable among one million naive cells.

The CDR3 loop spans 14 amino acids. Between the trimmed V and J ends, which lost 5 bases and 3 bases, there was a span of 17 bases. Germline loops: CDR1 GTSNPN, CDR2 SVGIG (reference sequence). Sorted cells numbering about 19,000 to 1,000,000, with 10%, 30% or 50% RNA, yielded the naive CD8 libraries. This clonotype was detected many times. Its cognate antigen is unknown. Generation of bulk TCR libraries relied on previously described methods and listed TCR primers. TCRdb fed the PCR reads into MiXCR, producing one record per CDR3 protein. The table records some 320,000 distinct CDR3 sequences, over 20% of them present only once.

The specimen was naive CD8+ T cells from blood, with Jurkat cell RNA spiked in. Subset of the sample: FACS-sorted CD8+CD4-CCR7+CD45RA+ naive T cells. This TCR was sampled from a human donor in good health. Some libraries in this study had Jurkat cell RNA spiked in. The J gene is TRBJ2-7, the V gene TRBV30; a possible D gene is TRBD1 (7 bases). CDR3 loop: CAWAGGGFLYEQYF. The DNA for the CDR3 is TGTGCCTGGGCCGGAGGGGGCTTTCTCTACGAGCAGTACTTC.